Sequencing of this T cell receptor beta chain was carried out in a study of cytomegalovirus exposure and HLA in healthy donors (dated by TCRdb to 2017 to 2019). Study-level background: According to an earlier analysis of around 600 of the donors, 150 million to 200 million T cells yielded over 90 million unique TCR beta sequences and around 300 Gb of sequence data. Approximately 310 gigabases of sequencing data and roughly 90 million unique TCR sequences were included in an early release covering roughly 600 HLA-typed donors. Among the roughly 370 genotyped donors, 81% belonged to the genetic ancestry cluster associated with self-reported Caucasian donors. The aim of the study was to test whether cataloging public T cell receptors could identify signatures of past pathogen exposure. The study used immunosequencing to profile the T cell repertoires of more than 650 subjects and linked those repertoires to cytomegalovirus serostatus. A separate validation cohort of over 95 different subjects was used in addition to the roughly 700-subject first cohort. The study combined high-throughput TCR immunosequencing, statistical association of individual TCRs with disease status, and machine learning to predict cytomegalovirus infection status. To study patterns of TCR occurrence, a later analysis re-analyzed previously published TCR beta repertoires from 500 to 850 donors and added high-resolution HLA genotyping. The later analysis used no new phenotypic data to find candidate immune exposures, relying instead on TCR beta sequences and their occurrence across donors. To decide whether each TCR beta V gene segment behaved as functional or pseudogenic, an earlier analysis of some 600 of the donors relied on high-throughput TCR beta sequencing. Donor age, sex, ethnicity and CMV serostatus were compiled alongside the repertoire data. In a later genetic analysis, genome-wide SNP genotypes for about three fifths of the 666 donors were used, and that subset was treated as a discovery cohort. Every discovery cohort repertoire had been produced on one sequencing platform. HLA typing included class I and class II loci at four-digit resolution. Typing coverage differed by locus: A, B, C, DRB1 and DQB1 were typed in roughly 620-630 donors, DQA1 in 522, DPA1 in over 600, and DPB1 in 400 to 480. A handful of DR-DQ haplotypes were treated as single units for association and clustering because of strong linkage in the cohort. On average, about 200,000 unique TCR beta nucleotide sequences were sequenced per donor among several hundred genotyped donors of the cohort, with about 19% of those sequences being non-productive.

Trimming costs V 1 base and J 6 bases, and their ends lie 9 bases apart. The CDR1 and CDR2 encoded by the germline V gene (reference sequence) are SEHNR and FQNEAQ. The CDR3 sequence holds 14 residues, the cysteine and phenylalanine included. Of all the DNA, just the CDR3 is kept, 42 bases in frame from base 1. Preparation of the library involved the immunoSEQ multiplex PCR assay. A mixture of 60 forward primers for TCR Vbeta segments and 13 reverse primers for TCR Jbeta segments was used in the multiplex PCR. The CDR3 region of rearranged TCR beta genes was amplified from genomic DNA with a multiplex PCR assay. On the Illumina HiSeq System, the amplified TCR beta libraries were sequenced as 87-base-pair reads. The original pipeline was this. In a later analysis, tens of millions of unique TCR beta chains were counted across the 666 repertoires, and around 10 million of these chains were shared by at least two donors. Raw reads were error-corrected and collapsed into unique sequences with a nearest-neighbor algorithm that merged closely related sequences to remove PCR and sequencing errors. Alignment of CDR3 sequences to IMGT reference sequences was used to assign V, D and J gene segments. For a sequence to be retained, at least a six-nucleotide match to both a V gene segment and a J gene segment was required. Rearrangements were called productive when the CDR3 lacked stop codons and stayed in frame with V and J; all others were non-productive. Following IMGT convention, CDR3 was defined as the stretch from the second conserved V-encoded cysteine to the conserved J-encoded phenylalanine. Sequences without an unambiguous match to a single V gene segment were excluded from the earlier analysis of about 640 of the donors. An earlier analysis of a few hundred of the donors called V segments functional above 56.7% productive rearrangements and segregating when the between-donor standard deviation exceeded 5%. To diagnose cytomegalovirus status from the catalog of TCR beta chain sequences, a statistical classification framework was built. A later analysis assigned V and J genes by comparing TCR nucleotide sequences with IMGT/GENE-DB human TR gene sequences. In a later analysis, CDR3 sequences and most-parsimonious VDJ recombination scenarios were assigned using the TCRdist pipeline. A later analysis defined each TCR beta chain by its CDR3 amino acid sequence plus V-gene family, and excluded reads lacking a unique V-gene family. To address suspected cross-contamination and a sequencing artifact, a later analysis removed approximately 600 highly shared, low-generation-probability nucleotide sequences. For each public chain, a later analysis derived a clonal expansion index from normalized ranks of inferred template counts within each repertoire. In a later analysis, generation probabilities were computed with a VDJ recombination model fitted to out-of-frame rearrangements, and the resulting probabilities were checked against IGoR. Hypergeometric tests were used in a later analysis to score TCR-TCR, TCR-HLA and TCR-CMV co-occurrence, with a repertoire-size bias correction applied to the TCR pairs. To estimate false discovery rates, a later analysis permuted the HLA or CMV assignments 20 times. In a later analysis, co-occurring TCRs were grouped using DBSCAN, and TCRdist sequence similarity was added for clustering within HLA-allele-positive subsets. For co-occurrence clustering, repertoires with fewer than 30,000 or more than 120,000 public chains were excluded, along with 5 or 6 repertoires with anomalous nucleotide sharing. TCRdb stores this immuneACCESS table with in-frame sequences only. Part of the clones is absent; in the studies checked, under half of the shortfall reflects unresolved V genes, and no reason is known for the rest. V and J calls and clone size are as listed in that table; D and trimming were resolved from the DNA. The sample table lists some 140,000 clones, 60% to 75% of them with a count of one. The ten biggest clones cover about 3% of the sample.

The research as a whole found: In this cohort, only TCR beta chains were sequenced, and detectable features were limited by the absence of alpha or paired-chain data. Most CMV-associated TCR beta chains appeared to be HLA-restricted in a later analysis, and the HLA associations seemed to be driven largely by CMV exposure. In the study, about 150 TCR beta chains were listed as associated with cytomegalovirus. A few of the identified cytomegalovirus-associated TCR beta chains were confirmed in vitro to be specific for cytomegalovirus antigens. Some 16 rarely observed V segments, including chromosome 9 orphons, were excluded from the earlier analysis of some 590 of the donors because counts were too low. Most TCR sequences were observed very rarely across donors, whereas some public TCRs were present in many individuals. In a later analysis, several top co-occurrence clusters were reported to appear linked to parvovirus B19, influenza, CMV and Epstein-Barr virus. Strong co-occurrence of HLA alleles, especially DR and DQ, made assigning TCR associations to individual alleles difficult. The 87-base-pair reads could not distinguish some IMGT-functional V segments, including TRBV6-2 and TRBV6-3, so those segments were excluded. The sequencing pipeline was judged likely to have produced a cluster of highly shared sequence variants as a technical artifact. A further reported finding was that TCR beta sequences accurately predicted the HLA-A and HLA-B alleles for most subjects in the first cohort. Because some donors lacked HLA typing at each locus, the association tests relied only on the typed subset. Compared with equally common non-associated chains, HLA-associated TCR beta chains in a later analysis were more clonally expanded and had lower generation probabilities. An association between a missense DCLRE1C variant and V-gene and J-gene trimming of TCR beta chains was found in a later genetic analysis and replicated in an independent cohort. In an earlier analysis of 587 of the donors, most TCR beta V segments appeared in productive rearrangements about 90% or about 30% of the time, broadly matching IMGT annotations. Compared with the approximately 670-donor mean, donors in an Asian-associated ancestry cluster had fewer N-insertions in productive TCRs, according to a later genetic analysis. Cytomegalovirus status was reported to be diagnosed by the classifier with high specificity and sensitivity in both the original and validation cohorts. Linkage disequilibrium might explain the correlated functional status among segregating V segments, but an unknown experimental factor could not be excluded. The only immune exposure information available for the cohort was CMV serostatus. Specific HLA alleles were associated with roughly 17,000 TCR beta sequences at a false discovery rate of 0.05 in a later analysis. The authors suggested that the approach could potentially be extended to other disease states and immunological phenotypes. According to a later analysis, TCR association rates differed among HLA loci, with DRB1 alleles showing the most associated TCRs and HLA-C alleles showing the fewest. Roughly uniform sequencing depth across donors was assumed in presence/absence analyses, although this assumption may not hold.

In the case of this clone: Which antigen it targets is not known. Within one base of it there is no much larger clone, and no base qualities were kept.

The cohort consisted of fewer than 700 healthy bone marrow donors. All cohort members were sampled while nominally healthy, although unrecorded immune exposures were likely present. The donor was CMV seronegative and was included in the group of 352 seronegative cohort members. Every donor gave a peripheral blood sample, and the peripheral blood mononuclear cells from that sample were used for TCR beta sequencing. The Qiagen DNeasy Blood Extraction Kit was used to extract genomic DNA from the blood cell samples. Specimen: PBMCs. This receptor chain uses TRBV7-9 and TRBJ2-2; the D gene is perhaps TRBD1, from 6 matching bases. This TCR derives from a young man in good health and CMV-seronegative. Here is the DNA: TGTGCCAGCAGCTTAGAAGCAGGGGCCGGGGAGCTGTTTTTT. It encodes CASSLEAGAGELFF. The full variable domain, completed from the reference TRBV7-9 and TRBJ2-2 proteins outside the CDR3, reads DTGVSQNPRHKITKRGQNVTFRCDPISEHNRLYWYRQTLGQGPEFLTYFQNEAQLEKSRLLSDRFSAERPKGSFSTLEIQRTEQGDSAMYLCASSLEAGAGELFFGEGSRLTVL.